Following are 14 T cell receptor beta chains from one sample sequenced in a study of T cell responses to AZD1222 COVID-19 vaccine. Data came from immunoSEQ multiplex PCR; TCRdb stores just in-frame clones and leaves some out. The sample contains some 69,000 clones, around 86% of which appear only once. Specimen: peripheral blood, collected on day 0 of AZD1222 vaccination. The receptors shown here come from an adult in good health.

V gene TRBV6-6 combines with J gene TRBJ2-7; possibly TRBD1 for D (5 bases). V lost 1 base to trimming and J lost 7 bases, with 11 bases between them. The germline CDR1 and CDR2 sequences are MNHNY and SVGAGI (reference sequence). The CDR3 spans 13 residues. The CDR3 coding sequence is TGTGCCAGCAGTTACTTTGACAGTGGGGAGCAGTACTTC. Its translation: CASSYFDSGEQYF.

The chain combines TRBV6-6 with TRBJ2-7, with D possibly being TRBD2 (6 bases). CDR1 is MNHNY, CDR2 SVGAGI, per germline (reference sequence). The length of the CDR3 is 16 residues. The ends were cut back, 6 bases at V and 1 base at J, with 19 bases in the middle. Written as DNA, the CDR3 is TGTGCCAGCAGGTCCCCGGGCGGGACGGCATCCTACGAGCAGTACTTC. The encoded protein is CASRSPGGTASYEQYF.

V is TRBV27 and J is TRBJ1-1; a weak D match, TRBD1 (6 bases). Trimming took 1 base from V and 0 from J, leaving 12 bases between them. Germline V CDR1 and CDR2: MNHEY, SMNVEV (reference sequence). The CDR3 runs 16 residues. The DNA of the CDR3 is TGTGCCAGCAGTTTATGGGGGGCTATTATGAACACTGAAGCTTTCTTT. Residues: CASSLWGAIMNTEAFF.

V usage is TRBV19 and J usage is TRBJ2-3; D is undetermined. V dropped 3 bases and J dropped 1 base, with 11 bases sitting between them. Germline loops: CDR1 LNHDA, CDR2 SQIVND (reference sequence). This CDR3 has 15 residues. This chain's CDR3 is CASSIGPYGTDTQYF. The DNA of the CDR3 is TGTGCCAGTAGTATTGGACCTTACGGCACAGATACGCAGTATTTT.

The V gene is TRBV9, the J gene TRBJ2-2, with a tentative D call TRBD2 (6 bases). V was trimmed by 0 bases and J by 4 bases, leaving 13 bases between them. CDR3 length: 16 residues. CDR1 and CDR2 from the germline V gene are SGDLS and YYNGEE. The CDR3 nucleotides read TGTGCCAGCAGCGTAGCGCCGGGGGTGGCCACCGGGGAGCTGTTTTTT. Protein sequence: CASSVAPGVATGELFF.

This chain joins TRBV4-1 and TRBJ2-7; D uncertain. Trimming pared 0 bases from V and 3 bases from J, leaving 12 bases between. The CDR3 consists of 15 residues. Per germline, CDR1 MGHRA and CDR2 YSYEKL. The CDR3 DNA reads as TGCGCCAGCAGCCAAGAATTAATCCCTGTCTACGAGCAGTACTTC. Translating it yields CASSQELIPVYEQYF.

This clone showed up just a few times. The chain has TRBV19 and TRBJ1-5, with D possibly TRBD1 on 6 matching bases. The V end was cut by 1 base, the J end by 7 bases, with 11 bases between. The CDR3 contains 14 residues. CDR1 LNHDA and CDR2 SQIVND come from the germline V gene (reference sequence). CDR3 in amino acids: CASSIGSQGQPQHF. The CDR3 DNA reads TGTGCCAGTAGTATAGGTAGTCAGGGGCAGCCCCAGCATTTT.

This sequence joins TRBV5-1 and TRBJ2-3; D possibly uses TRBD1 or TRBD2 (6 bases each). Trimming cost V 0 bases and J 3 bases, with 11 bases left between them. Germline lookup yields CDR1 SGHRS and CDR2 YFSETQ. The CDR3 has 15 residues. The CDR3 DNA reads TGCGCCAGCAGCTTGGCAGGGGCGGGGACAGATACGCAGTATTTT. It encodes CASSLAGAGTDTQYF.

The V and J genes are TRBV15 and TRBJ1-5, with 7 nucleotides matching TRBD1. The V gene end was trimmed by 3 bases and the J gene end by 1 base; junction bases not matched to a gene: 9. The CDR3 has 17 residues. Germline CDR1 reads LNHNV; CDR2 reads YYDKDF (reference sequence). The CDR3 DNA sequence: TGTGCCACCAGCAGGGGGACGACAGGGACCAGCAATCAGCCCCAGCATTTT. Encoded protein: CATSRGTTGTSNQPQHF.

The J gene is TRBJ1-4, the V gene TRBV19; D remains unclear. Germline V gene lookup returns CDR1 LNHDA and CDR2 SQIVND (reference sequence). The germline V and J ends were trimmed by 7 bases and 4 bases, with 13 bases remaining between them. CDR3 length equals 14 residues. The CDR3 DNA sequence: TGTGCCAGTACCCCTCCAGCGGGTAATGAAAAACTGTTTTTT. This codes for CASTPPAGNEKLFF.

V usage is TRBV6-5 and J usage is TRBJ2-7; D perhaps matches TRBD2 (6 bases). V was cut by 6 bases and J by 3 bases, with 15 bases left in between. This CDR3 is built from 14 residues. The germline CDR1 and CDR2 sequences are MNHEY and SVGAGI. DNA for the CDR3: TGTGCCAGCAGGGCTCTATGGGGGGACTACGAGCAGTACTTC. Encoded protein: CASRALWGDYEQYF.

The chain carries TRBV19 and TRBJ1-1; no definite D call. This CDR3 comprises 16 residues. Looked up from germline, CDR1 is LNHDA and CDR2 is SQIVND (reference sequence). Trimming stripped 1 base from V and 3 bases from J, with 15 bases between. CDR3 in amino acids: CASSIGPSAGYTEAFF. The DNA of the CDR3 is TGTGCCAGTAGTATAGGCCCCTCCGCCGGTTACACTGAAGCTTTCTTT.

This chain connects TRBV18 to TRBJ1-3, with D uncertain. Germline values: CDR1 KGHSH, CDR2 LQKENI. The V and J ends lost 2 bases and 0 bases respectively, with 11 bases between them. CDR3 size: 16 residues. The CDR3 nucleotides are TGTGCCAGCTCACCAAACAGAATTAGCTCTGGAAACACCATATATTTT. The encoded protein is CASSPNRISSGNTIYF.

The genes are TRBV30 and TRBJ1-1, with 8 bases fitting TRBD1. V lost 1 base to trimming and J lost 5 bases; unmatched junction nucleotides: 0. The germline V gene has CDR1 GTSNPN and CDR2 SVGIG (reference sequence). The CDR3 contains 12 residues. CDR3 sequence: CAWSGQGTEAFF. The CDR3 nucleotides are TGTGCCTGGAGTGGACAGGGGACTGAAGCTTTCTTT.